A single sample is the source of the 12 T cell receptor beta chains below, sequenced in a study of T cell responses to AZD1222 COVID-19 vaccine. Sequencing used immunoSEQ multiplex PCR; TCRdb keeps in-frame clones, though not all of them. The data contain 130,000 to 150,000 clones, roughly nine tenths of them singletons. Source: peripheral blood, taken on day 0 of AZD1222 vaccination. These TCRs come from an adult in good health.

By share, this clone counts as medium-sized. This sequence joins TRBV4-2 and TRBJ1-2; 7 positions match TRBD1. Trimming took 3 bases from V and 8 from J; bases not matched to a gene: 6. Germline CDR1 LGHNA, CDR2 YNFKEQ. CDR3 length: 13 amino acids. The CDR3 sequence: CASSHTGAGGYTF. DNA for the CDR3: TGTGCCAGCAGCCACACAGGGGCGGGGGGCTACACCTTC.

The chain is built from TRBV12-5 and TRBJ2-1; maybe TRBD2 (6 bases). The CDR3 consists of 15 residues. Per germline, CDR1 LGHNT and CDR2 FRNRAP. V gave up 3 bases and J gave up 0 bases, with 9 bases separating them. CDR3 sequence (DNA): TGTGCTAGTGGTTTCGGGGGAAGCTCCTACAATGAGCAGTTCTTC. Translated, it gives CASGFGGSSYNEQFF.

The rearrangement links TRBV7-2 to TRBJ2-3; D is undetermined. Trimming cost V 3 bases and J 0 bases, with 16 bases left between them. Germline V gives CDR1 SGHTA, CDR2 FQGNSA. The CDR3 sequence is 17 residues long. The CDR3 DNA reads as TGTGCCAGCAGCTTCCTGTTTTCCCGGCCCAGCACAGATACGCAGTATTTT. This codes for CASSFLFSRPSTDTQYF.

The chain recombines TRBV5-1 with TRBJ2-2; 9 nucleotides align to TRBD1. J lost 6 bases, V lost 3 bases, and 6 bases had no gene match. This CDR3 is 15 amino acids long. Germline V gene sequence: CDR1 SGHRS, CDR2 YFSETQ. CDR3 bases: TGCGCCAGCAGCTATACAGGGGGCGCTTCCGGGGAGCTGTTTTTT. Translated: CASSYTGGASGELFF.

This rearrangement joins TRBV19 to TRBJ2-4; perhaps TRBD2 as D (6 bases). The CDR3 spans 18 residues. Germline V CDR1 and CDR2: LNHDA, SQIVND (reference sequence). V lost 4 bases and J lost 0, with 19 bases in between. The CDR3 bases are TGTGCCAGTAGTAGGGGACTGCTCTACGGGTTAGCCAAAAACATTCAGTACTTC. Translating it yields CASSRGLLYGLAKNIQYF.

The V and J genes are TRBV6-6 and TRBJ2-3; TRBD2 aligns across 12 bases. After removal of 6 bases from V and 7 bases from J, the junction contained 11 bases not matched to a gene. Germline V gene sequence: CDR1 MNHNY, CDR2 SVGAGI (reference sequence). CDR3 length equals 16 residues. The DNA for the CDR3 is TGTGCCAGCAGCTTTGGACTAGCGGGGACCAGAAATACGCAGTATTTT. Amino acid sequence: CASSFGLAGTRNTQYF.

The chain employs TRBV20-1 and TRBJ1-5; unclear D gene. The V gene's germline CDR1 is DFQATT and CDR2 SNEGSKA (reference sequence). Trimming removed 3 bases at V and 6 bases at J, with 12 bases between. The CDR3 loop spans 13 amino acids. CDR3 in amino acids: CSASEDPGQPQHF. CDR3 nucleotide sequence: TGCAGTGCTAGTGAGGACCCGGGTCAGCCCCAGCATTTT.

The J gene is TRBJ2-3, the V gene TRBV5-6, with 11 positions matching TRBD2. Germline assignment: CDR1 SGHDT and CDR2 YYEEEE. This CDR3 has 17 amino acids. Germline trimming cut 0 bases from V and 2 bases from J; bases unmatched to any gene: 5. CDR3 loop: CASSLARLAGYTDTQYF. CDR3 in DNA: TGTGCCAGCAGCTTGGCCCGACTAGCGGGGTACACAGATACGCAGTATTTT.

The CDR3 sequence is CAWISNSGARQSREQFF. The CDR3 nucleotides are TGTGCCTGGATTTCCAATAGCGGGGCAAGACAATCGCGTGAGCAGTTCTTC. V usage is TRBV30 and J usage is TRBJ2-1, with TRBD2 identical over 8 bases. The V segment lost 4 bases and the J segment 9 bases; nucleotides outside the gene matches: 20. Germline CDR1 and CDR2: GTSNPN and SVGIG (reference sequence). CDR3 length: 17 residues.

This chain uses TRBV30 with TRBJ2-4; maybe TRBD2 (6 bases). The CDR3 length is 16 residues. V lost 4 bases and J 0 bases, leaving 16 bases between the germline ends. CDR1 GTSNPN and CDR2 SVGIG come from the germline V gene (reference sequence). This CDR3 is CAWKRPRGLAKNIQYF. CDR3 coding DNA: TGTGCCTGGAAGAGACCGCGGGGTTTAGCCAAAAACATTCAGTACTTC. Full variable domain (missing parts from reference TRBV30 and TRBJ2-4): SQTIHQWPATLVQPVGSPLSLECTVEGTSNPNLYWYRQAAGRGLQLLFYSVGIGQISSEVPQNLSASRPQDRQFILSSKKLLLSDSGFYLCAWKRPRGLAKNIQYFGAGTRLSVL.

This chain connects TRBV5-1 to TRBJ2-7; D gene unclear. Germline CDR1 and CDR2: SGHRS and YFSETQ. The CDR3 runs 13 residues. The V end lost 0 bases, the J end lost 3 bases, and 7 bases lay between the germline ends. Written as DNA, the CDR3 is TGCGCCAGCAGCTTGGGGAATCTCTACGAGCAGTACTTC. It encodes CASSLGNLYEQYF.

The chain's CDR3 is CASSPPAGISYEQYF. The CDR3 DNA is TGTGCCAGCAGTCCCCCAGCGGGGATCTCCTACGAGCAGTACTTC. The J gene is TRBJ2-7, the V gene TRBV7-9, with TRBD2 matching 7 bases. The trim removed 6 bases at V and 0 bases at J, leaving 8 bases unmatched. This CDR3 contains 15 residues. The germline gives CDR1 SEHNR, CDR2 FQNEAQ (reference sequence).